This T cell receptor (beta chain) originates from a study of PD-1 and CTLA-4 blockade in melanoma. The CDR3 spans 15 residues. Losses at the gene ends were 5 bases for V and 1 base for J; bases not matched to a gene: 7. Germline CDR1 reads SGHVS; CDR2 reads FQNEAQ. Assay: immunoSEQ multiplex PCR; the TCRdb copy retains only in-frame clones and omits some. The table records under 20,000 clones, 70% to 80% of them present only once. Material: CD8+ T cells from peripheral blood, obtained from a patient given anti-PD-1 treatment. The sequence was collected from a human donor with melanoma. The rearrangement joins TRBV7-8 to TRBJ1-1; 7 bases map to TRBD1. CDR3 nucleotide sequence: TGTGCCAGCAGCCCAGGGGGGGGTCGGAACACTGAAGCTTTCTTT. Translation: CASSPGGGRNTEAFF.